This T cell receptor (beta chain) is drawn from a study of cytomegalovirus exposure and HLA in healthy donors. Each donor's status was that of a healthy bone marrow donor. The study, taken as a whole, reports: An apparent linkage of common viral pathogens to several of the most significant clusters emerged in a later analysis.

This clone appeared a few times. Its specificity is not known. CDR1 is LGHNA and CDR2 is YNFKEQ in the germline V gene. This CDR3 spans 16 amino acids. The trim removed 0 bases at V and 0 bases at J, leaving 1 base unmatched. PCR was performed using 60 Vbeta and 13 Jbeta primers. This table comes from immunoSEQ multiplex PCR, and its TCRdb copy is limited to in-frame clones, with some not included. This table has approximately 100,000 clones, roughly 70% appearing once. The chain recombines TRBV4-2 with TRBJ2-2; 7 positions match TRBD1. The receptor was isolated from a man aged 50-59 years in good health and CMV-seronegative. The specimen was PBMCs. The CDR3 loop reads CASSQEGGSNTGELFF. For the CDR3, the DNA is TGTGCCAGCAGCCAAGAAGGGGGCTCGAACACCGGGGAGCTGTTTTTT.